The T cell receptor beta chain described here comes from a study of shared clonotypes between healthy human individuals. Looking at the study overall: Three plates each covered CD4 naive and memory; CD8 naive two, CD8 memory one.

The protocol was immunoSEQ multiplex PCR, while the TCRdb copy is restricted to in-frame clones and leaves out a portion. The table records a few million clones, around nine tenths of them present only once. J was trimmed by 2 bases and V by 7 bases; bases with no gene match: 4. Germline V gene lookup returns CDR1 MNHNY and CDR2 SVGAGI (reference sequence). The CDR3 totals 14 residues. The study separated CD4+ cells into CD45RA+ naive and CD45RA-negative memory subsets. This sequence joins TRBV6-6 and TRBJ2-5, with 10 bases that match TRBD1. The origin of this receptor is a man younger than 35 in good health. The sequenced sample consisted of naive CD4+ T cells sorted from blood. Noted subset: CD45RA+ positively selected. The CDR3, as DNA: TGTGCCAGCAATACGGACAGGGGGCAAGAGACCCAGTACTTC. It encodes CASNTDRGQETQYF.